Detailed here is one TCR beta chain. No antigen is known for it. Per-base quality was not reported, and no clone a single base away is much larger than it. CDR1 and CDR2, per the germline V gene, are MNHNS and SASEGT. Trimming removed 6 bases from V and 4 bases from J, leaving 17 bases between the germline ends. Measured from the cysteine to the phenylalanine, the CDR3 is 15 residues long. Solely the CDR3 DNA is kept, with 45 bases framed from the first base. This record belongs to a study of shared clonotypes between healthy human individuals (dated by TCRdb to between 2020 and 2021). Some background on the complete study: A couple of women and three men aged 18 to 49 years were included in the cohort. Different laboratories and diverse techniques were used to prepare libraries and sequence TCR repertoires, to increase sequencing depth and limit assay-specific biases. Per donor, three plates each were used for CD4 naive and CD4 memory, two for CD8 naive, and one for CD8 memory. The study deeply sequenced blood TCR repertoires of roughly five healthy adults to estimate repertoire size and the extent of clonotype sharing between individuals. Each donor's leukapheresis produced roughly between roughly 0.85 and 10 billion PBMCs.

On the study overall, not on this receptor specifically: Higher generation probabilities were observed for clonotypes shared by all four sorted-subset donors than for non-shared clonotypes. Larger estimated clonotype richness was generally found for naive subsets than for memory subsets. Because the study included a small number of donors, the genetic and exposure-history diversity represented was limited. Sampling was restricted to blood, and TCR repertoires in tissues likely differ from the TCR repertoires found in blood. Based on pairwise subsampling, the degree of clonotype sharing among donors was expected to be affected by sequencing depth. Even with the large sequencing depth, rarefaction of the sorted-subset datasets indicated that sequencing was incomplete. Sharing across a handful of donors was observed for about 5% of naive CD4, under 4% of naive CD8, 2.3% of memory CD4, and about 0.39% of memory CD8 clonotypes.

TCR CDR3 regions were amplified from genomic DNA by multiplex PCR using the deep immunoSEQ assay. Extracted genomic DNA from each cell subset was spread evenly across all wells of several immunoSEQ 96-well plates, with each plate serving as a replicate. For sorted subsets, approximately 200 ng of genomic DNA, equivalent to around 29,000 T cell genomes, went into each replicate PCR. Purified libraries were quantified with a Qubit 3.0 fluorometer, sized on a Bioanalyzer 2100, and re-quantified with the KAPA Library Quantification kit. Every immunoSEQ 96-well plate was sequenced on a dedicated single-read 150-cycle Illumina NextSeq 550 flow cell. The study's processing was this. Because the immunoSEQ output included only junctional sequences and no quality scores, the filtering could not be the same as the filtering used for full-length reads. To assign V/J genes and CDR3, sequences were annotated using PyIR, a Python wrapper for IgBLAST v1.9, with IMGT germline references. Reads were removed for weak V/J assignments (E-value above 1e-6), missing CDR3, stop codons, out-of-frame junctions, or ambiguous translated residues. V3J clonotypes were defined by identical inferred V gene, J gene, and CDR3 amino acid sequence. Percentage overlap between repertoires was computed as shared unique clonotypes divided by the size of the smaller repertoire. RTK rarefaction, the Chao1 estimator, and Recon v2.1 estimates of unobserved clonotypes were used to assess repertoire richness. Generation probabilities were computed with OLGA for all TCRbeta clonotypes obtained by the gDNA method from a handful of donors. TCRdb took over this immuneACCESS table, retaining in-frame rearrangements with V and J assigned. Such tables are incomplete; in checked studies, under half of the missing clones stem from an unresolved V gene, and the remainder is unexplained. The V and J calls and clone size come from that table; D and trimming were worked out from the DNA. In all, the sample holds a few hundred thousand clones, and over 65% of those were seen once. The ten largest clones add up to 10% of the sample.

The donors were healthy, HIV-negative adults who had no recently reported acute infections or vaccinations. Every donor was a Caucasian adult living in Nashville, Tennessee, USA. Magnetic negative selection was used to enrich CD4+ T cells, after which naive cells were positively selected on CD45RA and the negative fraction became the memory subset. Blood was collected by leukapheresis, and PBMCs were isolated by Ficoll-Histopaque density gradient centrifugation and then cryopreserved in liquid nitrogen vapor phase. Purity and quantity of every magnetically sorted T cell population were checked by analytical flow cytometry. From each sorted fraction, genomic DNA was isolated and quantified by UV absorbance on a Nanodrop 2000c.

This chain joins TRBV6-1 to TRBJ2-3; the best D guess is TRBD1, with 5 bases matching. Material: memory CD4+ T cells sorted from blood. The cell subset or site label for this specimen denotes: CD45RA-negative fraction. This TCR was sampled from a man aged 25 to 45 in good health. The sequenced DNA: TGTGCCAGCAGCCAGGACAAATGGACCCCAGATACGCAGTATTTT. Its translation reads: CASSQDKWTPDTQYF.